The rows below give T cell receptor beta chains drawn from one sample of a study of prognosis after radiotherapy for stage I lung cancer. TCRdb re-derived calls from the multiplex PCR reads in MiXCR, one entry per CDR3 protein. The sample holds roughly 30,000 distinct CDR3 sequences; 40% to 60% are singletons and the top ten take 16%. Sequencing was performed on PBMCs, taken before or after stereotactic body radiation therapy (not recorded which). The receptors were sampled from a donor aged 50 or older with non-small cell lung cancer. Both conserved end residues are part of each CDR3. A D gene is named only where the DNA matches it firmly. Only some rows state a clone size, as once, few, many or a class for expanded clones.

>TRBV6-1|many|TRBJ1-2|.
TGTGCCAGCAACTCCGGTGGGGTTCTTGGCTACACCTTC
CASNSGGVLGYTF
>TRBV20-1|.|TRBJ2-7|TRBD1
TGCAGTGCTAGTGGGGACAGGGGTATCTACGAGCAGTACTTC
CSASGDRGIYEQYF
>TRBV4-1|.|TRBJ2-2|.
TGCGCCAGCAGCCAAGAACCAGTGCACACGAACACCGGGGAGCTGTTTTTT
CASSQEPVHTNTGELFF
>TRBV6-2/TRBV6-3|.|TRBJ2-7|TRBD1
TGTGCCACCGGGACAGGGTATTCCTACGAGCAGTACTTC
CATGTGYSYEQYF
>TRBV30|once|TRBJ1-1|TRBD1
TGTGCCTGGAGTGTAGGACAGGGGAAGACTGAAGCTTTCTTT
CAWSVGQGKTEAFF
>TRBV24-1|many|TRBJ2-1|.
TGTGCCACCAGTGATTCGCTCGGTAGGAGTCGGCAGTTCTTC
CATSDSLGRSRQFF
>TRBV20-1|.|TRBJ1-6|TRBD1
TGCAGTGCTAGAAGGGACAGCTCCAATTCACCCCTCCACTTT
CSARRDSSNSPLHF
>TRBV30|.|TRBJ1-2|.
TGTGCCTGGAGTGTAACGAGGGGAGGAGGCTACACCTTC
CAWSVTRGGGYTF
>TRBV9|few|TRBJ1-1|.
TGTGCCAGCAGCCCGGTTCAGGGATGGGCTTTCTTT
CASSPVQGWAFF
>TRBV20-1|.|TRBJ2-2|.
TGCAGTGCTAGAGAACCCGAAGGCGGGGAGCTGTTTTTT
CSAREPEGGELFF
>TRBV7-9|once|TRBJ1-2|TRBD1
TGTGCCAGCAGCTTATTTTCTCTAAGACAGGGAACGGGTTATGGCTACACCTTC
CASSLFSLRQGTGYGYTF
>TRBV19|.|TRBJ1-1|.
TGTGCCAGTACATTTCAGATGGGGAACACTGAAGCTTTCTTT
CASTFQMGNTEAFF
>TRBV24-1|.|TRBJ2-7|.
TGTGCCACCAGGCGTGGGTCCTTCGAGCAGTACTTC
CATRRGSFEQYF
>TRBV7-2|many|TRBJ1-3|.
TGTGCCAGCAGCGAAGACTCTGGAAACACCATATATTTT
CASSEDSGNTIYF